This T cell receptor beta chain was retrieved from a study of shared clonotypes between healthy human individuals. The repertoire was sequenced with immunoSEQ multiplex PCR; TCRdb's copy has only in-frame clones and lacks some. The sample yields 1.5 million to 2.5 million clones, just under 95% seen once. A word on this clone: Antigen specificity is unknown. The same CDR3 is also encoded by other DNA sequences in this sample.

Overall study results and limits: A handful of donors held about 4.5% of naive CD4 clonotypes in common.

It was CD45RO-negative cells, positively selected for CCR7, that made up naive CD8 cells, with terminally differentiated effector memory CD45RA+ cells excluded. The clonotype comes from a young man in good health. Sequenced sample: naive CD8+ T cells sorted from blood.

DNA of the CDR3: TGCGCCAGCAGTCCGGGGGCCTACGAGCAGTACTTC. Translation gives CASSPGAYEQYF. This chain joins TRBV10-2 and TRBJ2-7; tentative D call: TRBD2 (6 bases). The CDR3 is 12 residues long. In germline, CDR1 is WSHSY, CDR2 SAAADI. The V gene lost 5 bases and the J gene lost 2 bases, with 7 bases spanning the gap.